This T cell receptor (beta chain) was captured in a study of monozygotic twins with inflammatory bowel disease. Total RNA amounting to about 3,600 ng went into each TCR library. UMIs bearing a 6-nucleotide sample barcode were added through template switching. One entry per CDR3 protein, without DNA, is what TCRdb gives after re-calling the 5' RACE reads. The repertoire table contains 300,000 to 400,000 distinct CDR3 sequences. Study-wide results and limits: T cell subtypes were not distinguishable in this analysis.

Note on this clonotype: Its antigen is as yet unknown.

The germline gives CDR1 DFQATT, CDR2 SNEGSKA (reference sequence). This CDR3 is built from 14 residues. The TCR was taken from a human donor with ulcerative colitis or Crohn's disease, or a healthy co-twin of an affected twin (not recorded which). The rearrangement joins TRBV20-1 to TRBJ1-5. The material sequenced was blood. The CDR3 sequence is CSARAGNGNQPQHF.